Below, 28 T cell receptor beta chains from the same sample are listed, as sequenced in a study of beta chain features in type 1 diabetes. No antigen has been assigned to these receptors. Reverse transcription of all isolated RNA meant that expressed TCRB transcripts were sequenced. Assay: immunoSEQ multiplex PCR; the TCRdb copy retains only in-frame clones and omits some. The data show hundreds of thousands of clones, with under 15% seen just once and less than 0.025% held by the top ten. Study conclusions and caveats: Shortening that was moderate but significant affected the TCRB CDR3s of Type 1 diabetes patients in all four CD4+ subsets.

The sequencing input was naive CD4+ T cells from blood. These receptors were collected from a man aged 18-30 years with type 1 diabetes.

This clone came up a few times. This chain uses TRBV5-4 with TRBJ1-6; D might be TRBD1 (6 bases). This CDR3 has 15 amino acids. Germline V CDR1 and CDR2: SGHNT, YYREEE (reference sequence). V shed 4 bases and J shed 7 bases, with 15 bases lying between them. The CDR3 region is CASSLQGYKNSPLHF. DNA for the CDR3: TGTGCCAGCAGCCTACAGGGTTACAAGAATTCACCCCTCCACTTT.

As DNA, the CDR3 is TGTGCCAGCAGCTTAGTGTGGGCAGGGGGCTTGGGAGAGACCCAGTACTTC. It codes for CASSLVWAGGLGETQYF. This chain joins TRBV7-2 and TRBJ2-5, with 8 bases that match TRBD1. The CDR3 consists of 17 residues. CDR1 and CDR2 (germline): SGHTA, FQGNSA. The V segment lost 1 base and the J segment 4 bases; nucleotides outside the gene matches: 11. Full variable domain (missing parts from reference TRBV7-2 and TRBJ2-5): GAGVSQSPSNKVTEKGKDVELRCDPISGHTALYWYRQSLGQGLEFLIYFQGNSAPDKSGLPSDRFSAERTGGSVSTLTIQRTQQEDSAVYLCASSLVWAGGLGETQYFGPGTRLLVL.

The J gene is TRBJ2-7, the V gene TRBV2, with a weak D call TRBD1 (5 bases). CDR1 SNHLY and CDR2 FYNNEI come from the germline V gene. The CDR3 consists of 14 residues. The V and J ends lost 9 bases and 2 bases respectively, with 17 bases between them. CDR3 protein: CASRRPGATYEQYF. CDR3 bases: TGTGCCAGTCGCCGACCTGGGGCCACCTACGAGCAGTACTTC.

This clone has only a few counts. This rearrangement joins TRBV5-6 to TRBJ2-1; D is uncertain. The CDR3 is 11 amino acids. Deletions cut 3 bases from V and 9 bases from J, with 7 bases between. Germline V CDR1 and CDR2: SGHDT, YYEEEE. The CDR3 region has the DNA TGTGCCAGCAGCTCCGGTAGTGAGCAGTTCTTC. As protein: CASSSGSEQFF.

This clone has more than one count but fewer than ten. This sequence joins TRBV10-3 and TRBJ2-7, with D possibly matching TRBD1 (6 bases). The V gene lost 4 bases and the J gene lost 6 bases, with 19 bases spanning the gap. CDR1 is ENHRY, CDR2 SYGVKD, per germline. The CDR3 is 15 residues long. CDR3 coding DNA: TGTGCCATCAGTGCACAGGGCCCACCGGGACGCGAGCAGTACTTC. Amino acid sequence: CAISAQGPPGREQYF.

Only a few counts were recorded for this clone. The CDR3: CASSVDGRVYGYTF. The CDR3 region has the DNA TGTGCCAGCAGCGTAGATGGCAGGGTCTATGGCTACACCTTC. The J gene is TRBJ1-2, the V gene TRBV9, with D possibly matching TRBD1 (5 bases). Germline V gene data show CDR1 as SGDLS and CDR2 as YYNGEE. Trimming stripped 0 bases from V and 4 bases from J, with 10 bases between. The CDR3 spans 14 residues.

In this sample, this clone turned up a few times. The rearrangement joins TRBV11-2 to TRBJ1-2; D perhaps matches TRBD1 (5 bases). CDR1 is SGHAT and CDR2 is FQNNGV in the germline V gene. V was shortened by 1 base and J by 8 bases, with 11 bases between the two germline ends. CDR3 length equals 13 residues. DNA of the CDR3: TGTGCCAGCAGCTTAGGGGCAGGGACGGGCTACACCTTC. The encoded protein is CASSLGAGTGYTF.

CDR3 bases: TGTGCCAGCAGCGCTGTAAGCAGGCCACTGGGCTACACCTTC. This codes for CASSAVSRPLGYTF. The chain has TRBV6-5 and TRBJ1-2; D remains ambiguous. CDR1 and CDR2 (germline): MNHEY, SVGAGI. This CDR3 comprises 14 residues. Trimming cost V 6 bases and J 8 bases, with 19 bases left between them.

V and J are TRBV29-1 and TRBJ1-3; a possible D gene is TRBD1 (6 bases). Per the germline V gene, CDR1 is SQVTM and CDR2 is ANQGSEA. This CDR3 region has 15 residues. V was clipped by 7 bases and J by 2 bases, with 18 bases between them. The CDR3 sequence is CSAEVRGLAGNTIYF. For the CDR3, the DNA is TGCAGCGCCGAAGTACGGGGGCTTGCTGGAAACACCATATATTTT. The full variable domain, rest sourced from reference TRBV29-1 and TRBJ1-3, is SAVISQKPSRDICQRGTSLTIQCQVDSQVTMMFWYRQQPGQSLTLIATANQGSEATYESGFVIDKFPISRPNLTFSTLTVSNMSPEDSSIYLCSAEVRGLAGNTIYFGEGSWLTVV.

This clone was observed a few times. V gene TRBV10-2 combines with J gene TRBJ1-1, with 7 nucleotides matching TRBD1. The CDR3 is 13 amino acids. CDR1 and CDR2 from the germline V gene are WSHSY and SAAADI. V lost 6 bases and J lost 3; bases outside the gene matches: 4. CDR3 loop: CASRITGDTEAFF. CDR3 nucleotide sequence: TGCGCCAGCAGAATAACAGGGGACACTGAAGCTTTCTTT.

The rearrangement uses TRBV2 and TRBJ2-2; D not resolved. Germline CDR1 is SNHLY and CDR2 is FYNNEI. The CDR3 loop spans 16 amino acids. Deletions cut 3 bases from V and 0 bases from J, with 11 bases between. The CDR3 is CASSDEAVANTGELFF. The CDR3 region has the DNA TGTGCCAGCAGTGATGAGGCGGTCGCGAACACCGGGGAGCTGTTTTTT.

The chain uses TRBV6-5 and TRBJ1-2; D unresolved. Trimming stripped 4 bases from V and 5 bases from J, with 20 bases between. CDR3 size: 16 residues. Germline CDR1 reads MNHEY; CDR2 reads SVGAGI. CDR3 protein: CASSSGRREAGYGYTF. The DNA for the CDR3 is TGTGCCAGCAGTTCGGGAAGGAGGGAGGCTGGGTATGGCTACACCTTC.

The V gene is TRBV5-4, the J gene TRBJ1-6, with a possible D match to TRBD1 (6 bases). Deletions cut 2 bases from V and 11 bases from J, with 14 bases between. The CDR3 covers 14 residues. CDR1 and CDR2 (germline): SGHNT, YYREEE (reference sequence). CDR3 in DNA: TGTGCCAGCAGCTTAGGGGGGGAGTCTACACCCCTCCACTTT. It specifies CASSLGGESTPLHF. Supplemented by reference TRBV5-4 and TRBJ1-6, the full variable domain reads ETGVTQSPTHLIKTRGQQVTLRCSSQSGHNTVSWYQQALGQGPQFIFQYYREEENGRGNFPPRFSGLQFPNYSSELNVNALELDDSALYLCASSLGGESTPLHFGNGTRLTVT.

The V and J genes are TRBV7-3 and TRBJ2-1, with D maybe TRBD1 (5 bases). V shed 4 bases and J shed 5 bases, with 15 bases lying between them. The CDR3 totals 15 residues. Germline V lookup: CDR1 SGHTA, CDR2 FQGTGA. CDR3 DNA: TGTGCCAGCAGCTCGCCCCGTGTAGGGGACAATGAGCAGTTCTTC. This codes for CASSSPRVGDNEQFF. Filled out from reference TRBV7-3 and TRBJ2-1, the complete variable domain reads GAGVSQTPSNKVTEKGKYVELRCDPISGHTALYWYRQSLGQGPEFLIYFQGTGAADDSGLPNDRFFAVRPEGSVSTLKIQRTERGDSAVYLCASSSPRVGDNEQFFGPGTRLTVL.

The rearrangement links TRBV12-5 to TRBJ2-3, with D unresolved. V was shortened by 4 bases and J by 0 bases, with 8 bases between the two germline ends. CDR1 LGHNT and CDR2 FRNRAP come from the germline V gene. The CDR3 runs to 14 residues. The CDR3 here is CASGSGASTDTQYF. The DNA of the CDR3 is TGTGCTAGTGGTTCCGGAGCCAGCACAGATACGCAGTATTTT. Based on the CDR3 plus reference TRBV12-5 and TRBJ2-3, the full variable domain is DARVTQTPRHKVTEMGQEVTMRCQPILGHNTVFWYRQTMMQGLELLAYFRNRAPLDDSGMPKDRFSAEMPDATLATLKIQPSEPRDSAVYFCASGSGASTDTQYFGPGTRLTVL.

Comment on this clone: This sample includes further DNA sequences coding for the same CDR3. The chain links TRBV6-6 to TRBJ2-7; possibly TRBD2 for D (5 bases). Germline CDR1 and CDR2: MNHNY and SVGAGI (reference sequence). V lost 6 bases, J lost 0 bases, and 6 bases lay in between. The CDR3 runs 12 residues. CDR3 DNA sequence: TGTGCCAGCAGCCGGGACTCCTACGAGCAGTACTTC. This translates into CASSRDSYEQYF.

This clone was detected a few times. The gene calls are TRBV4-1 and TRBJ2-3; 9 bases are a match to TRBD2. J gave up 6 bases and V 2 bases, and 15 bases lay outside the gene matches. The CDR3 sequence is 18 residues long. Germline V lookup: CDR1 MGHRA, CDR2 YSYEKL. The DNA for the CDR3 is TGCGCCAGCAGCCAACCCCCGGGGCGAGCGGGGGGAGAGGATACGCAGTATTTT. Amino acids: CASSQPPGRAGGEDTQYF.

This clone was observed a handful of times. The CDR3 sequence is CASSLRDTPNYGYTF. CDR3 sequence (DNA): TGTGCCAGCAGCTTAAGGGACACCCCTAACTATGGCTACACCTTC. The chain links TRBV7-9 to TRBJ1-2; the D gene is possibly TRBD1 (6 bases). This CDR3 comprises 15 residues. V was pared by 2 bases and J by 0 bases, with 10 bases between. Germline V gene data show CDR1 as SEHNR and CDR2 as FQNEAQ (reference sequence).

This clone appeared a few times. The chain has TRBV13 and TRBJ1-1; D is uncertain. The CDR3 spans 11 residues. The germline V gene encodes CDR1 PRHDT and CDR2 FYEKMQ (reference sequence). Trimming removed 4 bases from V and 8 bases from J, with 8 bases in between. DNA of the CDR3: TGTGCCAGCAGCTCCAGAATAGAAGCTTTCTTT. This codes for CASSSRIEAFF. Full variable domain (missing parts from reference TRBV13 and TRBJ1-1): AAGVIQSPRHLIKEKRETATLKCYPIPRHDTVYWYQQGPGQDPQFLISFYEKMQSDKGSIPDRFSAQQFSDYHSELNMSSLELGDSALYFCASSSRIEAFFGQGTRLTVV.

The V call is TRBV7-2, the J call TRBJ1-1; 7 nucleotides align to TRBD1. The CDR3 has 14 amino acids. J was trimmed by 4 bases and V by 5 bases; bases with no gene match: 7. Germline V lookup: CDR1 SGHTA, CDR2 FQGNSA. The CDR3 sequence is CASSPRQGGTEAFF. The CDR3 DNA is TGTGCCAGCAGCCCTCGACAGGGCGGCACTGAAGCTTTCTTT.

As concerns this clone: At the DNA level, this CDR3 is encoded by other sequences in the same sample as well. V gene TRBV7-9 combines with J gene TRBJ1-1; D unresolved. The CDR3 is 14 amino acids. Germline lookup yields CDR1 SEHNR and CDR2 FQNEAQ (reference sequence). V was clipped by 3 bases and J by 0 bases, with 8 bases between them. As DNA, the CDR3 is TGTGCCAGCAGCTTCCCCGGGATGAACACTGAAGCTTTCTTT. Translating gives CASSFPGMNTEAFF.

This clone was counted only a few times. This chain joins TRBV13 and TRBJ2-1; TRBD2 matches at 8 bases. Germline lookup yields CDR1 PRHDT and CDR2 FYEKMQ (reference sequence). J gave up 8 bases and V 3 bases, and 6 bases lay outside the gene matches. The CDR3 loop spans 14 amino acids. CDR3 region: CASSFRGGPDEQFF. The DNA of the CDR3 is TGTGCCAGCAGCTTTCGGGGGGGCCCGGATGAGCAGTTCTTC.

As DNA, the CDR3 is TGTGCCAGCAGCTCATGGACGGAAGGGGACGAGCAGTACTTC. The encoded protein is CASSSWTEGDEQYF. This rearrangement joins TRBV7-9 to TRBJ2-7, with a possible D match to TRBD1 (5 bases). The CDR3 covers 14 residues. Trimming stripped 4 bases from V and 5 bases from J, with 15 bases between. Germline-derived CDR1 and CDR2 are SEHNR and FQNEAQ (reference sequence).

The sample holds a few counts of this clone. The chain carries TRBV7-2 and TRBJ2-7; the D gene is possibly TRBD1 (7 bases). The CDR3 contains 13 residues. Germline values: CDR1 SGHTA, CDR2 FQGNSA. Between the trimmed V and J ends, which lost 5 bases and 7 bases, there was a span of 15 bases. The CDR3 sequence is CASSRGQSGEQYF. The CDR3 nucleotides read TGTGCCAGCAGCAGGGGGCAGAGCGGGGAGCAGTACTTC.

Here the CDR3 reads CASTPRSAWYEQYF. Written as DNA, the CDR3 is TGTGCCAGCACCCCGCGAAGCGCGTGGTACGAGCAGTACTTC. The chain joins TRBV6-5 to TRBJ2-7; D is undetermined. The ends were cut back, 7 bases at V and 4 bases at J, with 17 bases in the middle. This CDR3 spans 14 amino acids. The germline V gene has CDR1 MNHEY and CDR2 SVGAGI.

This chain links TRBV2 with TRBJ1-2; TRBD1 is a possible D gene (5 bases). CDR1 and CDR2 (germline): SNHLY, FYNNEI. The length of the CDR3 is 15 residues. The germline V and J ends were trimmed by 6 bases and 6 bases, with 20 bases remaining between them. The CDR3 region is CASRPLGGLVHGYTF. The DNA of the CDR3 is TGTGCCAGCAGGCCCCTTGGGGGGTTGGTCCATGGCTACACCTTC. Based on the CDR3 plus reference TRBV2 and TRBJ1-2, the full variable domain is EPEVTQTPSHQVTQMGQEVILRCVPISNHLYFYWYRQILGQKVEFLVSFYNNEISEKSEIFDDQFSVERPDGSNFTLKIRSTKLEDSAMYFCASRPLGGLVHGYTFGSGTRLTVV.

The V call is TRBV10-3, the J call TRBJ1-1; 8 positions match TRBD1. CDR1 is ENHRY and CDR2 is SYGVKD in the germline V gene. The V segment lost 4 bases and the J segment 4 bases; nucleotides outside the gene matches: 11. The CDR3 is 16 amino acids. CDR3 loop: CAISADRGRGSTEAFF. The CDR3 DNA follows: TGTGCCATCAGTGCCGACAGGGGCAGGGGCAGCACTGAAGCTTTCTTT.

This clone was seen only a few times. The rearrangement uses TRBV28 and TRBJ2-5; 8 nucleotides line up with TRBD1. This CDR3 is 15 amino acids long. CDR1 and CDR2 (germline): MDHEN, SYDVKM. The junction had 7 bases not matched to a gene; V was cut back by 5 bases and J by 2 bases. CDR3 DNA sequence: TGTGCCAGCAGTCGGGGAGGACAGGGTCAAGAGACCCAGTACTTC. Its translation is CASSRGGQGQETQYF.